Shown below are 17 T cell receptor beta chains from a single sample sequenced in a study of T cell changes during pregnancy in multiple sclerosis. The data were produced by immunoSEQ multiplex PCR, yet TCRdb's version contains in-frame clones alone and is incomplete. Among about 55,000 clones, approximately 94% were seen once, and the ten largest hold 3.5%. The sequencing here drew on CD8+ T cells from peripheral blood mononuclear cells, taken in the third trimester of pregnancy. The source of these receptors is a female donor with multiple sclerosis, enrolled in a pregnancy study.

V and J are TRBV2 and TRBJ2-7; 9 nucleotides line up with TRBD1. Germline-derived CDR1 and CDR2 are SNHLY and FYNNEI. After removal of 4 bases from V and 2 bases from J, the junction contained 3 bases not matched to a gene. The CDR3 extends over 14 amino acids. The CDR3, as DNA: TGTGCCAGCAGTGCTACAGGGGGCGCCTACGAGCAGTACTTC. Translating gives CASSATGGAYEQYF.

The rearrangement uses TRBV29-1 and TRBJ2-7; D unclear. CDR3 length: 13 residues. V lost 4 bases, J lost 1 base, and 11 bases lay in between. Germline lookup yields CDR1 SQVTM and CDR2 ANQGSEA. CDR3 in DNA: TGCAGCGTTGTACCCTGGCAGTCCTACGAGCAGTACTTC. Translated: CSVVPWQSYEQYF.

This rearrangement joins TRBV4-1 to TRBJ1-1; no reliable D call. In germline, CDR1 is MGHRA, CDR2 YSYEKL. Trimming took 1 base from V and 1 from J, leaving 4 bases between them. The length of the CDR3 is 13 residues. The CDR3 is CASSQARNTEAFF. The CDR3 coding sequence is TGCGCCAGCAGCCAAGCCCGGAACACTGAAGCTTTCTTT.

The rearrangement uses TRBV30 and TRBJ2-3, with D perhaps matching TRBD2 (5 bases). Germline loops: CDR1 GTSNPN, CDR2 SVGIG (reference sequence). The CDR3 sequence is 14 residues long. V was shortened by 0 bases and J by 2 bases, with 9 bases between the two germline ends. This CDR3 reads CAWSVHGDTDTQYF. Written as DNA, the CDR3 is TGTGCCTGGAGTGTACACGGGGACACAGATACGCAGTATTTT.

CDR3 DNA: TGCGCCAGCAGCGCATCGCAGGGGGCTAACTATGGCTACACCTTC. Encoded protein: CASSASQGANYGYTF. The chain recombines TRBV5-1 with TRBJ1-2, with 7 bases that match TRBD1. The CDR3 has 15 amino acids. CDR1 and CDR2 from the germline V gene are SGHRS and YFSETQ. With V trimmed by 4 bases and J by 0 bases, 6 bases remained unmatched.

The chain combines TRBV7-8 with TRBJ2-1, with TRBD2 identical over 9 bases. CDR3 length: 15 amino acids. Germline V gene data show CDR1 as SGHVS and CDR2 as FQNEAQ. V trimming: 4 bases; J trimming: 7 bases; junction bases outside the gene matches: 8. The CDR3 is CASSSVAGAKNEQFF. CDR3 sequence (DNA): TGTGCCAGCAGCTCCGTAGCGGGAGCGAAGAATGAGCAGTTCTTC.

This chain links TRBV2 with TRBJ2-7; TRBD2 agrees at 7 bases. V dropped 8 bases and J dropped 5; count of bases not matched to a gene: 15. CDR1 and CDR2 from the germline V gene are SNHLY and FYNNEI. CDR3 length: 15 residues. CDR3 loop: CASYRLAGEANEQYF. The DNA for the CDR3 is TGTGCCAGCTACCGCTTGGCGGGAGAAGCCAACGAGCAGTACTTC. Filled out from reference TRBV2 and TRBJ2-7, the complete variable domain reads EPEVTQTPSHQVTQMGQEVILRCVPISNHLYFYWYRQILGQKVEFLVSFYNNEISEKSEIFDDQFSVERPDGSNFTLKIRSTKLEDSAMYFCASYRLAGEANEQYFGPGTRLTVT.

The J gene is TRBJ2-5, the V gene TRBV5-1; 11 nucleotides agree with TRBD2. Germline trimming cut 4 bases from V and 2 bases from J; bases unmatched to any gene: 7. CDR1 SGHRS and CDR2 YFSETQ come from the germline V gene. This CDR3 contains 16 residues. The CDR3 loop is CASSGAGLAAQETQYF. The CDR3 DNA reads TGCGCCAGCAGCGGGGCGGGACTAGCGGCACAAGAGACCCAGTACTTC.

The chain combines TRBV5-6 with TRBJ1-2; no definite D call. Per the germline V gene, CDR1 is SGHDT and CDR2 is YYEEEE. There are 13 residues in the CDR3. Trimming pared 2 bases from V and 8 bases from J, leaving 13 bases between. The CDR3 DNA reads as TGTGCCAGCAGCTTCTGGCGTCTGAGGGGCTACACCTTC. Translation gives CASSFWRLRGYTF. The full variable domain, its missing parts supplied by reference TRBV5-6 and TRBJ1-2, is DAGVTQSPTHLIKTRGQQVTLRCSPKSGHDTVSWYQQALGQGPQFIFQYYEEEERQRGNFPDRFSGHQFPNYSSELNVNALLLGDSALYLCASSFWRLRGYTFGSGTRLTVV.

This sequence joins TRBV7-2 and TRBJ2-1; TRBD2 aligns across 8 bases. V was clipped by 1 base and J by 0 bases; unmatched bases: 5. Germline V gene data show CDR1 as SGHTA and CDR2 as FQGNSA. This CDR3 comprises 17 residues. Here the CDR3 DNA reads TGTGCCAGCAGCTTAGGGGTAGCGGGGAGCTCCTACAATGAGCAGTTCTTC. It yields the protein CASSLGVAGSSYNEQFF.

The chain has TRBV6-4 and TRBJ2-3; 10 positions match TRBD2. CDR3 size: 13 residues. The germline V gene has CDR1 MRHNA and CDR2 SNTAGT. The V and J ends lost 11 bases and 4 bases, in that order; junction bases with no gene match: 6. The CDR3 DNA reads TGTGCCTCCGGGACTAGCGAAGCAGATACGCAGTATTTT. Translating it yields CASGTSEADTQYF.

The chain uses TRBV14 and TRBJ2-3, with D possibly matching TRBD1 (6 bases). There are 14 residues in the CDR3. Trimming pared 3 bases from V and 6 bases from J, leaving 13 bases between. Per germline, CDR1 SGHDN and CDR2 FVKESK. The CDR3 region is CASSHRDTADTQYF. DNA for the CDR3: TGTGCCAGCAGCCACCGGGACACCGCCGATACGCAGTATTTT.

The CDR3 is CASSVYGTYNEQFF. CDR3 coding DNA: TGTGCCAGCAGCGTGTACGGGACTTATAATGAGCAGTTCTTC. J is TRBJ2-1 and V is TRBV9; weak D call: TRBD2 (6 bases). The CDR3 is made up of 14 amino acids. Trimming removed 2 bases at V and 7 bases at J, with 13 bases between. CDR1 is SGDLS and CDR2 is YYNGEE in the germline V gene.

With respect to this clone: Its ends do not fully match the called genes, so a read error is possible. V is TRBV28 and J is TRBJ1-2; D unresolved. The CDR3 runs to 17 residues. Germline CDR1 MDHEN, CDR2 SYDVKM. The CDR3 nucleotides read TGTGTCAGCCGAACCTCTTCCGGTCGGGCTAGCCCGGGTGGCTACACCTTC. As protein: CVSRTSSGRASPGGYTF.

The V gene is TRBV2, the J gene TRBJ2-1; 8 nucleotides line up with TRBD2. The J segment lost 4 bases and the V segment lost 4 bases, leaving 6 bases of the junction unmatched. CDR1 SNHLY and CDR2 FYNNEI come from the germline V gene. The CDR3 has 15 residues. The DNA of the CDR3 is TGTGCCAGCAGTGTCGGGGGGGACGCTTACAATGAGCAGTTCTTC. Amino acids: CASSVGGDAYNEQFF.

This clone was observed a single time. The chain recombines TRBV19 with TRBJ1-1; D is unclear. This CDR3 has 13 residues. Looked up from germline, CDR1 is LNHDA and CDR2 is SQIVND (reference sequence). V lost 3 bases and J 1 base, leaving 6 bases between the germline ends. The CDR3 reads CASSIPENTEAFF. The CDR3 DNA reads TGTGCCAGTAGTATTCCAGAGAACACTGAAGCTTTCTTT.

This chain uses TRBV7-2 with TRBJ2-2; 9 bases align to TRBD2. CDR3 length: 17 residues. V gave up 1 base and J gave up 1 base; unmatched junction bases: 4. Germline values: CDR1 SGHTA, CDR2 FQGNSA. The CDR3 is CASSLVAGGENTGELFF. CDR3 nucleotides: TGTGCCAGCAGCTTAGTTGCGGGGGGGGAGAACACCGGGGAGCTGTTTTTT. The variable domain in full, completed from reference TRBV7-2 and TRBJ2-2, reads GAGVSQSPSNKVTEKGKDVELRCDPISGHTALYWYRQSLGQGLEFLIYFQGNSAPDKSGLPSDRFSAERTGGSVSTLTIQRTQQEDSAVYLCASSLVAGGENTGELFFGEGSRLTVL.